This T cell receptor beta chain originates from a study of cytomegalovirus exposure and HLA in healthy donors. Notes on the study in general: Among the CMV-associated chains, a few were confirmed in vitro as specific for CMV antigens. According to the study, about 180 TCR beta chains were cytomegalovirus-associated.

Germline CDR1 reads SGHNT; CDR2 reads YENEEA. This CDR3 comprises 14 residues. The V end lost 5 bases, the J end lost 6 bases, and 13 bases lay between the germline ends. From the roughly 110-subject validation cohort, which was separate from the roughly 690-subject first cohort, the donors were drawn. As for this clone: What it binds is unknown.

Profiled with immunoSEQ multiplex PCR; TCRdb holds only in-frame clones, not every one. The data show 65,000 or so clones, about 94% seen once. The specimen sequenced was PBMCs. This chain connects TRBV11-3 to TRBJ1-4, with a weak D call TRBD1 (5 bases). The clonotype originates from a young man in good health and CMV-seropositive. CDR3 in amino acids: CASSPGLPYEKLFF. For the CDR3, the DNA is TGTGCCAGCAGCCCGGGACTGCCCTATGAAAAACTGTTTTTT.